The clone carrying this T cell receptor (beta chain) was picked up many times. The antigen is unknown. Trimming removed 3 bases from V and 5 bases from J, with 10 bases in between. Germline V gene lookup returns CDR1 SGHTA and CDR2 FQGNSA. This CDR3 has 13 residues. A single record per CDR3 protein comes from TCRdb applying MiXCR to the 5' RACE reads. The table lists approximately 300,000 distinct CDR3 sequences, about 16% of them singletons, with 20% to 25% in the top ten. This specimen belongs to a study of T-cell memory formation after mild COVID-19. General study points: Day 15 to 85 contracting clones showed balanced CD4/CD8; later expanders leaned CD4+.

The sequencing input was PBMCs or a T cell subset sorted from them (not recorded which). This rearrangement joins TRBV7-2 to TRBJ2-5, with D tentatively TRBD2 (6 bases). The TCR comes from a man between 18 and 29 years old who had mild COVID-19 (a few samples of this study predate the infection). Cell type and time point are not known. CDR3 amino acids: CASSFGGGETQYF. The DNA for the CDR3 is TGTGCCAGCAGCTTCGGGGGTGGGGAGACCCAGTACTTC.